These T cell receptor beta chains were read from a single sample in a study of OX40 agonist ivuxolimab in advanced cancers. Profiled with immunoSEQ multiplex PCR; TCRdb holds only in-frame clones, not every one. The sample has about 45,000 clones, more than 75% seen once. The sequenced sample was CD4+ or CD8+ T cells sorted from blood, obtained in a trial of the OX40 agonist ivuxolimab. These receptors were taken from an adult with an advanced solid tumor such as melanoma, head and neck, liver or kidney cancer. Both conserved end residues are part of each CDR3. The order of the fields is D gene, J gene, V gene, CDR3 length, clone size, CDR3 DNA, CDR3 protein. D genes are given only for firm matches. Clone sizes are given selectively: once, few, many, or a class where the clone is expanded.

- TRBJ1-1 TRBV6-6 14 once TGTGCCAGCAGTCTTGATGGGGTGAACACTGAAGCTTTCTTT CASSLDGVNTEAFF
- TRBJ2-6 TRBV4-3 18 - TGCGCCAGCAGCCACCCCCCACGGGCGGAGTCTGGGGCCAACGTCCTGACTTTC CASSHPPRAESGANVLTF
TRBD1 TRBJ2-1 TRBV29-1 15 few TGCAGCGTTGGCGGGACAGGGGGCTCCTACAATGAGCAGTTCTTC CSVGGTGGSYNEQFF
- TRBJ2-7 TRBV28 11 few TGTGCCAGCAATGGGAACTACGAGCAGTACTTC CASNGNYEQYF
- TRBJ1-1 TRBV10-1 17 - TGCGCCAGCAGTGAGAAAAGCGACGGCGGGGCTGACACTGAAGCTTTCTTT CASSEKSDGGADTEAFF
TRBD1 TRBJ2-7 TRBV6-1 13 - TGTGCCAGCAAACCGGGACAGGGCTACGAGCAGTACTTC CASKPGQGYEQYF
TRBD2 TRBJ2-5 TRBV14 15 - TGTGCCATCGTCGCGGGACTAGCGAGGGGAGAGACCCAGTACTTC CAIVAGLARGETQYF
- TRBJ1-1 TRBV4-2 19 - TGTGCCAGCAGCCAAGAAGGAGGTTATAGGACAGCTATGAACACTGAAGCTTTCTTT CASSQEGGYRTAMNTEAFF
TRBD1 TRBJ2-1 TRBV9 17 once TGTGCCAGCAGCGTAGCTAATTCGGGACAGTACTACAATGAGCAGTTCTTC CASSVANSGQYYNEQFF
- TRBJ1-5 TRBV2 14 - TGTGCCAGCAGTGAGGTGAGGCGAGGGCAGCCCCAGCATTTT CASSEVRRGQPQHF
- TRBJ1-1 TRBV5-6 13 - TGTGCCAGCAGCTTGGACCTCAACACTGAAGCTTTCTTT CASSLDLNTEAFF